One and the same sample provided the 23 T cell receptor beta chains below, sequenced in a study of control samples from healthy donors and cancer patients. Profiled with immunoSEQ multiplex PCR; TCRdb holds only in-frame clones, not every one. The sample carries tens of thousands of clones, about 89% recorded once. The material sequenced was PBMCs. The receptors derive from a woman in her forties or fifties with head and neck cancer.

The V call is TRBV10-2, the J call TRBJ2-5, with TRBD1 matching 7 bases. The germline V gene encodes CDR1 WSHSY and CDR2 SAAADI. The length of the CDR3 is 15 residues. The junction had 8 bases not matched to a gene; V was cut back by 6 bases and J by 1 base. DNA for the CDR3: TGCGCCAGCAGATCTCCGGACAGGTTCCAAGAGACCCAGTACTTC. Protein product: CASRSPDRFQETQYF.

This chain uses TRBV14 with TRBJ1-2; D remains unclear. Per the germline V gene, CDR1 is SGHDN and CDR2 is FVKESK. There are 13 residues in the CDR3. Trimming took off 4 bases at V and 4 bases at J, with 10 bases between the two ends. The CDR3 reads CASSPTGVYGYTF. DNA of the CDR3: TGTGCCAGCAGCCCCACGGGAGTCTATGGCTACACCTTC.

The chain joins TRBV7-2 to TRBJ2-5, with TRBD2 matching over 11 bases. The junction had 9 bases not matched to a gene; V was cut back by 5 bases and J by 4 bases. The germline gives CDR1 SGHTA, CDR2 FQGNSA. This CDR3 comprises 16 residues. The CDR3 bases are TGTGCCAGCAGCCGTTCGGGGACTAGCGGACCAGAGACCCAGTACTTC. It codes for CASSRSGTSGPETQYF.

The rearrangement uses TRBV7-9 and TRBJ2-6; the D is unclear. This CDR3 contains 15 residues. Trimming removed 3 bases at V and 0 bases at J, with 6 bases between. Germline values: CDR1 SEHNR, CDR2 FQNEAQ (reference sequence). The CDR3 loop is CASSFLSSGANVLTF. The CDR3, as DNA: TGTGCCAGCAGCTTTCTGAGCTCTGGGGCCAACGTCCTGACTTTC.

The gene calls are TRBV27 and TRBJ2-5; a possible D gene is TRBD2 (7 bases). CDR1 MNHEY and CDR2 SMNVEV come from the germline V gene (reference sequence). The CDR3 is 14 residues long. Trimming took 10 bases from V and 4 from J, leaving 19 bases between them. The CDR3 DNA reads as TGTGCCAACGGGGGGCGGGGAGCGGGAGAGACCCAGTACTTC. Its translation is CANGGRGAGETQYF.

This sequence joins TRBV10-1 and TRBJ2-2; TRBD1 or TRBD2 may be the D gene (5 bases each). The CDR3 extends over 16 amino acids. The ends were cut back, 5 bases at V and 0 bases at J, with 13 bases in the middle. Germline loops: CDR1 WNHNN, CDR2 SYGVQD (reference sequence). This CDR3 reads CASSITGTSNTGELFF. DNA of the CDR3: TGCGCCAGCAGTATTACCGGGACCTCGAACACCGGGGAGCTGTTTTTT.

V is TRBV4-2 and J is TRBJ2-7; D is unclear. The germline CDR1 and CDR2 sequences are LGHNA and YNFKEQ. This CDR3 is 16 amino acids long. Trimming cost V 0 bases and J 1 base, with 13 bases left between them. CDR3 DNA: TGTGCCAGCAGCCAAGAAGGTGGGCTCCTATCCTACGAGCAGTACTTC. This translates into CASSQEGGLLSYEQYF.

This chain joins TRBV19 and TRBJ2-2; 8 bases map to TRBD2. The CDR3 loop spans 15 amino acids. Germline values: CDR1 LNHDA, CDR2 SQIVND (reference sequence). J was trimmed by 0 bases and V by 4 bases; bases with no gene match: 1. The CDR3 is CASSSGGTNTGELFF. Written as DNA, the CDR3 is TGTGCCAGTAGTAGCGGGGGGACGAACACCGGGGAGCTGTTTTTT.

DNA of the CDR3: TGTGCCAGCAGCAAGGGAGGGGATCCAGATACGCAGTATTTT. It yields the protein CASSKGGDPDTQYF. The rearrangement links TRBV3-1 (or the pseudogene TRBV3-2) to TRBJ2-3, with TRBD2 matching over 7 bases. The CDR3 length is 14 residues. Germline CDR1 is LGHDT and CDR2 is YNNKEL (reference sequence). V was clipped by 5 bases and J by 4 bases; unmatched bases: 6.

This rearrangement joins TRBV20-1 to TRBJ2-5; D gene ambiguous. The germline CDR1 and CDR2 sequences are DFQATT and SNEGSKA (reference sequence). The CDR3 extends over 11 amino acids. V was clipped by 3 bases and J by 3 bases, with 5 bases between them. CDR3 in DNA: TGCAGTGCTAGTATTGAAGAGACCCAGTACTTC. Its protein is CSASIEETQYF.

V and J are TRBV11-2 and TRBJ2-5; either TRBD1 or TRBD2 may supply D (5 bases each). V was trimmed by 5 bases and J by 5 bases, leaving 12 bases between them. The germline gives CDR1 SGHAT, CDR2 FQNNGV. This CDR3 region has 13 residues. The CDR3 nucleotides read TGTGCCAGCAGCACCCAACGGGGCGAGACCCAGTACTTC. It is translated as CASSTQRGETQYF. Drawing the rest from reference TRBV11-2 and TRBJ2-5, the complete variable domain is EAGVAQSPRYKIIEKRQSVAFWCNPISGHATLYWYQQILGQGPKLLIQFQNNGVVDDSQLPKDRFSAERLKGVDSTLKIQPAKLEDSAVYLCASSTQRGETQYFGPGTRLLVL.

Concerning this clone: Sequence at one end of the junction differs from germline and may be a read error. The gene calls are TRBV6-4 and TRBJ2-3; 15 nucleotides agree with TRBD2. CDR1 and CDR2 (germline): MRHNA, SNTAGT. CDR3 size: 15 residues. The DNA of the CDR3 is TGTGCCAGCAGTGACTCTGCCGGGACTAGCGGGGGGCTCAATTTT. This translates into CASSDSAGTSGGLNF.

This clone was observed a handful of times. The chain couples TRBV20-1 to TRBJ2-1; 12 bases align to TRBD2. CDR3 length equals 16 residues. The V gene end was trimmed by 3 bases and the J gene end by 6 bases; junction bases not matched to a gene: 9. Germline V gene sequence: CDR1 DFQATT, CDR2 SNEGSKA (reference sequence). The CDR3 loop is CSASKLAGGPRNEQFF. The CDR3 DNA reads TGCAGTGCTAGTAAGCTAGCGGGGGGGCCGCGCAATGAGCAGTTCTTC.

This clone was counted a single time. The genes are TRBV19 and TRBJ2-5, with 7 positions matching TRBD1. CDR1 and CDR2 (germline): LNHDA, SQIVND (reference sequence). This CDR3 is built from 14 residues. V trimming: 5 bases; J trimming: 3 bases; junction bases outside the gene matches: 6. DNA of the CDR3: TGTGCCAGTAGTGGAGGACAGGCCAAAGAGACCCAGTACTTC. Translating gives CASSGGQAKETQYF.

The chain's CDR3 is CASTGGASNEQFF. In DNA, the CDR3 is TGTGCCAGCACAGGGGGGGCCTCCAATGAGCAGTTCTTC. The V and J genes are TRBV6-5 and TRBJ2-1; D possibly uses TRBD1 or TRBD2 (7 bases each). CDR3 length: 13 amino acids. The V and J ends lost 7 bases and 6 bases respectively, with 13 bases between them. The germline V gene has CDR1 MNHEY and CDR2 SVGAGI.

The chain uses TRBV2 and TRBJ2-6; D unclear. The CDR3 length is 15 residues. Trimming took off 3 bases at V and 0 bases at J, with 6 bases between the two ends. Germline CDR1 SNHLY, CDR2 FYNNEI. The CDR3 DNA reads TGTGCCAGCAGTGATCCCTACTCTGGGGCCAACGTCCTGACTTTC. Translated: CASSDPYSGANVLTF.

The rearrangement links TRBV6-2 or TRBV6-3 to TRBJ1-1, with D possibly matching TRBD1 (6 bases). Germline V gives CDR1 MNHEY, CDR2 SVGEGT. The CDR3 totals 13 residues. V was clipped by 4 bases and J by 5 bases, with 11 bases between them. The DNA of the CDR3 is TGTGCCAGCAGTTCAACCCAGGGGACTGAAGCTTTCTTT. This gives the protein CASSSTQGTEAFF.

The chain's CDR3 is CASSTGLAGGIETQYF. The CDR3, as DNA: TGCGCCAGCAGCACGGGACTAGCGGGGGGGATAGAGACCCAGTACTTC. The chain carries TRBV5-1 and TRBJ2-5, with 16 bases lining up with TRBD2. Germline V CDR1 and CDR2: SGHRS, YFSETQ. The CDR3 covers 16 residues. The V segment lost 4 bases and the J segment 4 bases; nucleotides outside the gene matches: 4. The whole variable domain, remainder taken from reference TRBV5-1 and TRBJ2-5, is KAGVTQTPRYLIKTRGQQVTLSCSPISGHRSVSWYQQTPGQGLQFLFEYFSETQRNKGNFPGRFSGRQFSNSRSEMNVSTLELGDSALYLCASSTGLAGGIETQYFGPGTRLLVL.

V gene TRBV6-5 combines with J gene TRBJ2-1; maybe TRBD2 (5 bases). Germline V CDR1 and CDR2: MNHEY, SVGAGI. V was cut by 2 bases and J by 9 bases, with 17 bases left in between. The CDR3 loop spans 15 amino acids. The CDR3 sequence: CASSYLLGGRSEQFF. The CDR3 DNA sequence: TGTGCCAGCAGTTACCTCCTTGGAGGTCGCAGTGAGCAGTTCTTC.

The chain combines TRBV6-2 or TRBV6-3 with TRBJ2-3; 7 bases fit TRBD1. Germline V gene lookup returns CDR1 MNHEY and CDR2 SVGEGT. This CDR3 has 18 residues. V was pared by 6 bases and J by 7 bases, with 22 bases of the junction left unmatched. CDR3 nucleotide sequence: TGTGCCAGCAGCCCCAATCCCTGGGACAGTGGATCGTATTATACGCAGTATTTT. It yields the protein CASSPNPWDSGSYYTQYF.

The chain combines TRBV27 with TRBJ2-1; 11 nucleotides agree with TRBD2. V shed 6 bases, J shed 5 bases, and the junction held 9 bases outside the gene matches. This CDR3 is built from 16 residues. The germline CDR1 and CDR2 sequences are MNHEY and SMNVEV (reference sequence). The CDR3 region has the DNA TGTGCCAGCAGCTCCTCTAGCGGGGGGAGTCACAATGAGCAGTTCTTC. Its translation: CASSSSSGGSHNEQFF.

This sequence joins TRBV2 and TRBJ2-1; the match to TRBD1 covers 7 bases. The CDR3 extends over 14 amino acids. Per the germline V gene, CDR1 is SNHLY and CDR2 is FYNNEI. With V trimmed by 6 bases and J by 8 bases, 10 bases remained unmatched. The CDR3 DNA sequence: TGTGCCAGCAGCCCGGGACAGATTAAGGATGAGCAGTTCTTC. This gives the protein CASSPGQIKDEQFF.

In DNA, the CDR3 is TGTGCCAGCAGCCTCGACGGGGCTCAGGGGGAGCAGTACTTC. Its translation: CASSLDGAQGEQYF. The chain carries TRBV7-6 and TRBJ2-7; a weak D match, TRBD1 (6 bases). Germline lookup yields CDR1 SGHVS and CDR2 FNYEAQ. Trimming took 5 bases from V and 7 from J, leaving 18 bases between them. The CDR3 is made up of 14 amino acids. The full variable domain, completed using reference TRBV7-6 and TRBJ2-7, is GAGVSQSPRYKVTKRGQDVALRCDPISGHVSLYWYRQALGQGPEFLTYFNYEAQQDKSGLPNDRFSAERPEGSISTLTIQRTEQRDSAMYRCASSLDGAQGEQYFGPGTRLTVT.